This T cell receptor beta chain was sequenced for a study of T cells after yellow fever vaccination. General study findings and limits: Faster peaking, at day 5 versus 15, marked a secondary response that was weaker. Primary-vaccination clones mostly resurfaced post-booster (about 96% CD4, roughly 87% CD8).

A process of 5'RACE template switching, which added a universal primer site and UMIs, was used to make TCR cDNA. Via MiXCR, TCRdb re-called the 5' RACE reads, giving one row per CDR3 protein. The sample has 200,000 to 250,000 distinct CDR3 sequences; 6.9% are singletons. Unmatched junction bases numbered 8, after V lost 3 bases and J lost 7 bases. CDR3 length: 15 residues. Germline V lookup: CDR1 SGHDN, CDR2 FVKESK. This clonotype has a count of ten or more. Its matching antigen is unknown. The genes are TRBV14 and TRBJ2-1; 8 nucleotides line up with TRBD2. The receptor's source is a man aged 25-45 years who received the YFV17D yellow fever vaccine. The starting material was CD4+ T cells sorted from PBMCs, obtained 15 days after the yellow fever booster vaccination. CDR3 nucleotides: TGTGCCAGCAGCCATAGCGGGAAAGATTGGAATGAGCAGTTCTTC. Its translation is CASSHSGKDWNEQFF.